These 6 T cell receptor beta chains were sequenced from one sample in a study of blood T cells in healthy people across ages (dated by TCRdb to the mid-2010s). Library construction relied on 5' RACE. Sequenced on an Illumina HiSeq 2500. A second PCR of roughly 6 to 11 cycles was run with a J-beta primer mix and a sample-barcoded 5' primer. The public reads were run again by TCRdb, first through fastp at Q25 and then through MiXCR, and only productive beta chains were kept. Each CDR3 protein appears once, grouped with its most common genes and DNA. The sample table holds 650,000 to 700,000 distinct CDR3 sequences, of which roughly 32% were seen once. The ten largest account for less than 20% of the sample. Source material: blood. These TCRs come from an elderly woman in good health. Donor details come from another sample of the same person, matched by shared clones.

This clonotype was counted a few times. The chain couples TRBV30 to TRBJ1-2; no firm D call. V gave up 0 bases and J gave up 7 bases, with 15 bases separating them. Germline-derived CDR1 and CDR2 are GTSNPN and SVGIG (reference sequence). The CDR3 totals 14 residues. CDR3 amino acids: CAWSVRSWAFGYTF. The DNA of the CDR3 is TGTGCCTGGAGTGTACGATCTTGGGCGTTTGGCTACACCTTC.

A note on this clonotype: A read error is the likely source, as a far larger clone sits one nucleotide away. The rearrangement joins TRBV27 to TRBJ1-2; weak D call: TRBD1 (5 bases). Germline V lookup: CDR1 MNHEY, CDR2 SMNVEV (reference sequence). Trimming removed 2 bases from V and 10 bases from J, with 11 bases in between. This CDR3 has 12 amino acids. Here the CDR3 DNA reads TGTGCCAGCAGTTTACAGGGTCGTGACTACACCTTC. It specifies CASSLQGRDYTF.

This clonotype has at least ten counts. The rearrangement uses TRBV6-6 and TRBJ2-4; TRBD1 is a possible D gene (6 bases). The CDR3 sequence is 15 residues long. Germline assignment: CDR1 MNHNY and CDR2 SVGAGI (reference sequence). Trimming shortened V by 6 bases and J by 0 bases, and 12 bases separated the two germline ends. CDR3 in DNA: TGTGCCAGCAGACCTCAGGGGTTAGCCAAAAACATTCAGTACTTC. Encoded protein: CASRPQGLAKNIQYF.

This clonotype was recorded at least ten times. CDR3 region: CASSQAATGSDQPQHF. The CDR3 DNA reads TGCGCCAGCAGCCAAGCTGCGACCGGATCCGATCAGCCCCAGCATTTT. The chain uses TRBV4-3 and TRBJ1-5; the D is unclear. The V end was cut by 1 base, the J end by 5 bases, with 15 bases between. There are 16 residues in the CDR3. The germline CDR1 and CDR2 sequences are LGHNA and YSLEER.

This clonotype was counted between two and nine times. The genes are TRBV5-1 and TRBJ2-7, with D possibly TRBD2 on 6 matching bases. In germline, CDR1 is SGHRS, CDR2 YFSETQ. The germline V and J ends were trimmed by 4 bases and 7 bases, with 15 bases remaining between them. The CDR3 spans 13 residues. The CDR3 bases are TGCGCCAGCAGCGGAGGGACTCACAATGAGCAGTACTTC. Its translation is CASSGGTHNEQYF.

The chain links TRBV13 to TRBJ1-3, with D perhaps matching TRBD1 (5 bases). Germline V gene sequence: CDR1 PRHDT, CDR2 FYEKMQ (reference sequence). Trimming removed 5 bases from V and 6 bases from J, with 20 bases in between. The CDR3 has 16 amino acids. CDR3 in amino acids: CASSQGAGLRKNTIYF. The CDR3 nucleotides read TGTGCCAGCAGCCAAGGGGCAGGGCTTCGGAAAAACACCATATATTTT.